The 3 T cell receptor beta chains in this list originate from one sample, sequenced in a study of beta chain features in type 1 diabetes. Expressed TCRB transcripts got sequenced, as all isolated RNA was reverse transcribed. The data were produced by immunoSEQ multiplex PCR, yet TCRdb's version contains in-frame clones alone and is incomplete. The sample carries 600,000 or so clones, over 12% recorded once. Study-wide points: Type 1 diabetes patients had TCRB CDR3s that were shorter (moderately but significantly so) in all four CD4+ subsets.

No antigen is known for these receptors. The sample was naive CD4+ T cells from blood. Source of these receptors: a man between 18 and 35 years old with type 1 diabetes.

This clone has only a few counts. The genes are TRBV6-9 and TRBJ2-7; 8 bases match TRBD1. CDR1 and CDR2 from the germline V gene are MNHGY and SVAAGI. Unmatched junction bases numbered 5, after V lost 5 bases and J lost 5 bases. The length of the CDR3 is 13 residues. In nucleotides, the CDR3 is TGTGCCAGCAGTACGGACAGGGAGGACGAGCAGTACTTC. This encodes CASSTDREDEQYF.

This clone showed up just a few times. The rearrangement links TRBV28 to TRBJ2-5, with 7 bases that match TRBD2. There are 14 residues in the CDR3. From germline, CDR1 is MDHEN and CDR2 SYDVKM. The J segment lost 1 base and the V segment lost 2 bases, leaving 1 base of the junction unmatched. This chain's CDR3 is CASSLGGGQETQYF. The CDR3 DNA sequence: TGTGCCAGCAGTTTAGGCGGGGGCCAAGAGACCCAGTACTTC.

This chain connects TRBV4-2 to TRBJ2-7, with 7 bases fitting TRBD2. There are 15 residues in the CDR3. The germline V gene encodes CDR1 LGHNA and CDR2 YNFKEQ. V was pared by 2 bases and J by 0 bases, with 4 bases of the junction left unmatched. The CDR3 DNA is TGTGCCAGCAGCCAACGGATAGCGGGCTCCTACGAGCAGTACTTC. This sequence encodes CASSQRIAGSYEQYF.